Below, one T cell receptor (beta chain) is given with its context. This sample was taken from a study of T cell changes during pregnancy in multiple sclerosis. Here immunoSEQ multiplex PCR was the method, and the copy in TCRdb shows in-frame clones only, minus some. Among approximately 90,000 clones, about 91% were seen once, and the ten largest hold approximately 0.97%. After removal of 5 bases from V and 6 bases from J, the junction contained 4 bases not matched to a gene. The CDR3 consists of 13 residues. Germline V gene lookup returns CDR1 SGHTA and CDR2 FQGTGA. The J gene is TRBJ2-1, the V gene TRBV7-3, with TRBD2 matching over 7 bases. This sample comprised peripheral blood, obtained before pregnancy. This sequence was found in a female donor with multiple sclerosis, enrolled in a pregnancy study. CDR3 in amino acids: CASSPSGFNEQFF. The CDR3 coding sequence is TGTGCCAGCAGCCCTAGCGGTTTCAATGAGCAGTTCTTC.